The present entry profiles one TCR beta chain with its context. Its specificity is not known. This sample was taken from a study of shared clonotypes between healthy human individuals. Study-wide context: A couple of women and a few men aged 18 to 49 served as donors. Findings of the study overall: Shared across a few donors were 4% to 5% of the naive CD4 clonotypes.

Assay: immunoSEQ multiplex PCR; the TCRdb copy retains only in-frame clones and omits some. This sample has about 800,000 clones, with roughly 96% found just once. Germline-derived CDR1 and CDR2 are SGHRS and YFSETQ. V lost 0 bases and J lost 4; bases outside the gene matches: 6. This CDR3 is built from 15 residues. CD8 cells regarded as naive lacked CD45RO, were positively chosen for CCR7, and omitted terminally differentiated effector memory CD45RA+ cells. The chain has TRBV5-1 and TRBJ2-7, with 8 bases that match TRBD2. The sequence derives from a man younger than 40 in good health. The sequenced sample consisted of naive CD8+ T cells sorted from blood. The CDR3 nucleotides read TGCGCCAGCAGCTTGGTTAGCGGGACTCATTACGAGCAGTACTTC. Translating gives CASSLVSGTHYEQYF. Full variable domain (remainder filled in from reference TRBV5-1 and TRBJ2-7): KAGVTQTPRYLIKTRGQQVTLSCSPISGHRSVSWYQQTPGQGLQFLFEYFSETQRNKGNFPGRFSGRQFSNSRSEMNVSTLELGDSALYLCASSLVSGTHYEQYFGPGTRLTVT.